The 27 T cell receptor beta chains listed next were all sequenced from one sample in a study of CD4 T cells in relation to SARS-CoV-2 and coronaviruses. TCRdb's copy holds only in-frame clones and misses some; the assay was immunoSEQ multiplex PCR. This sample has 22,000 or so clones; over 70% occur once, and the top ten carry around 12%. Their target antigens are unknown. The unexposed donors gave CD4+ T cells in about 2010-2019, prior to COVID-19. The cells were cultured for around ten days before CD4+ T cells were isolated. Sequencing was carried out using CD4+ T cells from PBMCs, cultured in vitro. These receptors all stem from a human donor in good health.

This clone has just a few counts. The chain carries TRBV7-3 and TRBJ2-2; D is unresolved. V was trimmed by 5 bases and J by 6 bases, leaving 10 bases between them. The CDR3 has 13 residues. Per germline, CDR1 SGHTA and CDR2 FQGTGA. The CDR3 spells CASSPGSSGELFF. CDR3 coding DNA: TGTGCCAGCAGCCCCGGGTCTTCCGGGGAGCTGTTTTTT.

The rearrangement links TRBV19 to TRBJ2-7; D perhaps matches TRBD1 (7 bases). Germline values: CDR1 LNHDA, CDR2 SQIVND (reference sequence). The CDR3 extends over 15 amino acids. Deletions cut 6 bases from V and 6 bases from J, with 21 bases between. Written as DNA, the CDR3 is TGTGCCAGTAGATCCCGGTCAGGGGGGATGGCCGAGCAGTACTTC. Its translation is CASRSRSGGMAEQYF. Together with reference TRBV19 and TRBJ2-7, the CDR3 gives the full variable domain: DGGITQSPKYLFRKEGQNVTLSCEQNLNHDAMYWYRQDPGQGLRLIYYSQIVNDFQKGDIAEGYSVSREKKESFPLTVTSAQKNPTAFYLCASRSRSGGMAEQYFGPGTRLTVT.

V gene TRBV5-1 combines with J gene TRBJ2-7; D is perhaps TRBD1 or TRBD2 (5 bases each). This CDR3 has 16 amino acids. Germline lookup yields CDR1 SGHRS and CDR2 YFSETQ. V was pared by 1 base and J by 6 bases, with 20 bases between. CDR3 region: CASSLWGSVGIPEQYF. CDR3 in DNA: TGCGCCAGCAGCTTGTGGGGGTCGGTCGGGATTCCCGAGCAGTACTTC.

The chain joins TRBV6-6 to TRBJ2-3; 7 nucleotides align to TRBD2. J lost 5 bases, V lost 6 bases, and 11 bases had no gene match. CDR3 size: 15 residues. Germline V gives CDR1 MNHNY, CDR2 SVGAGI (reference sequence). The CDR3 region is CASRQGPERGDTQYF. The CDR3 DNA is TGTGCCAGCAGACAAGGGCCGGAGCGGGGAGATACGCAGTATTTT.

This chain links TRBV4-2 with TRBJ2-7, with 11 positions matching TRBD2. CDR1 LGHNA and CDR2 YNFKEQ come from the germline V gene. The J segment lost 1 base and the V segment lost 1 base, leaving 6 bases of the junction unmatched. This CDR3 is built from 17 residues. The CDR3 nucleotides read TGTGCCAGCAGCCAAGCCGTAGGGACTAGCGGATCCTACGAGCAGTACTTC. Translation gives CASSQAVGTSGSYEQYF.

The CDR3 DNA reads TGTGCCAGCAGCTTCGGCCCAAACACCGGGGAGCTGTTTTTT. Translating it yields CASSFGPNTGELFF. This chain links TRBV7-7 with TRBJ2-2, with D unresolved. Germline assignment: CDR1 SSHAT and CDR2 FNYEAQ (reference sequence). Between the trimmed V and J ends, which lost 3 bases and 2 bases, there was a span of 7 bases. The CDR3 is 14 residues long.

The rearrangement links TRBV6-5 to TRBJ1-1, with no clear D. Germline V gene sequence: CDR1 MNHEY, CDR2 SVGAGI. The length of the CDR3 is 11 residues. V gave up 4 bases and J gave up 2 bases, with 2 bases separating them. CDR3 amino acids: CASSSNTEAFF. The CDR3 DNA follows: TGTGCCAGCAGTTCAAACACTGAAGCTTTCTTT.

The chain carries TRBV7-9 and TRBJ1-1; maybe TRBD1 (5 bases). The V gene's germline CDR1 is SEHNR and CDR2 FQNEAQ (reference sequence). The CDR3 length is 14 residues. Trimming stripped 5 bases from V and 1 base from J, with 11 bases between. CDR3 amino acids: CASSGGTENTEAFF. For the CDR3, the DNA is TGTGCCAGCAGCGGCGGGACGGAGAACACTGAAGCTTTCTTT.

In this sample, this clone turned up a few times. The chain combines TRBV27 with TRBJ2-7; tentative D call: TRBD1 (6 bases). V lost 5 bases, J lost 4 bases, and 12 bases lay in between. Germline V gives CDR1 MNHEY, CDR2 SMNVEV (reference sequence). This CDR3 contains 13 residues. CDR3 DNA: TGTGCCAGCAGTACAAAAGGGACATACGAGCAGTACTTC. Translation gives CASSTKGTYEQYF.

The chain is built from TRBV18 and TRBJ1-5; no firm D call. V lost 3 bases and J lost 5, with 17 bases in between. The CDR3 is 16 residues long. The germline CDR1 and CDR2 sequences are KGHSH and LQKENI. CDR3 nucleotides: TGTGCCAGCTCACCCCCCGCGGCAGGAGCCCATCAGCCCCAGCATTTT. Encoded protein: CASSPPAAGAHQPQHF.

The gene calls are TRBV6-5 and TRBJ2-7; 7 bases align to TRBD1. The CDR3 contains 13 residues. After removal of 7 bases from V and 6 bases from J, the junction contained 9 bases not matched to a gene. CDR1 MNHEY and CDR2 SVGAGI come from the germline V gene. This chain's CDR3 is CASNNRGTGEQYF. In nucleotides, the CDR3 is TGTGCCAGCAACAACAGGGGAACAGGCGAGCAGTACTTC.

V usage is TRBV2 and J usage is TRBJ1-5; TRBD1 might be the D (6 bases). This CDR3 is built from 15 residues. Germline CDR1 reads SNHLY; CDR2 reads FYNNEI. The germline V and J ends were trimmed by 4 bases and 5 bases, with 15 bases remaining between them. CDR3 sequence: CASSVLVGADQPQHF. The CDR3 DNA is TGTGCCAGCAGTGTTCTTGTGGGGGCTGATCAGCCCCAGCATTTT.

This rearrangement joins TRBV18 to TRBJ2-7; D gene uncertain. V was cut by 3 bases and J by 5 bases, with 8 bases left in between. CDR3 length: 12 amino acids. Germline V lookup: CDR1 KGHSH, CDR2 LQKENI. CDR3 amino acids: CASSPNLDEQYF. The CDR3 DNA reads as TGTGCCAGCTCACCCAATTTAGACGAGCAGTACTTC.

The rearrangement links TRBV3-1 (or the pseudogene TRBV3-2) to TRBJ2-5; D remains ambiguous. There are 12 residues in the CDR3. Germline loops: CDR1 LGHDT, CDR2 YNNKEL (reference sequence). V was shortened by 0 bases and J by 8 bases, with 7 bases between the two germline ends. This chain's CDR3 is CASSQEDSTQYF. The CDR3 nucleotides read TGTGCCAGCAGCCAAGAAGACTCAACCCAGTACTTC.

For the CDR3, the DNA is TGCAGCGTTGAATTGGGGAACAACTATGGCTACACCTTC. Translating it yields CSVELGNNYGYTF. The V call is TRBV29-1, the J call TRBJ1-2; D remains unclear. Germline V gene data show CDR1 as SQVTM and CDR2 as ANQGSEA. The CDR3 length is 13 residues. Trimming left V 2 bases short and J 2 bases short, with 9 bases between.

In this sample, this clone turned up once. The rearrangement uses TRBV20-1 and TRBJ2-7; D is possibly TRBD1 (7 bases). Looked up from germline, CDR1 is DFQATT and CDR2 is SNEGSKA (reference sequence). V was cut by 3 bases and J by 4 bases, with 16 bases left in between. The CDR3 loop spans 14 amino acids. In DNA form, the CDR3 reads TGCAGTGCTAGTTCGGGCAGGGGGGATTACGAGCAGTACTTC. Its translation is CSASSGRGDYEQYF.

This sequence joins TRBV30 and TRBJ1-5; possible D gene TRBD1, 5 bases. Germline V gene sequence: CDR1 GTSNPN, CDR2 SVGIG (reference sequence). Trimming removed 2 bases from V and 0 bases from J, with 8 bases in between. The CDR3 loop spans 14 amino acids. CDR3 coding DNA: TGTGCCTGGAGTCAGGACACTAGCAATCAGCCCCAGCATTTT. It encodes CAWSQDTSNQPQHF.

The rearrangement uses TRBV7-3 and TRBJ2-1; TRBD2 might be the D (6 bases). Germline V CDR1 and CDR2: SGHTA, FQGTGA. V lost 6 bases and J lost 8, with 11 bases in between. The length of the CDR3 is 12 residues. The CDR3 DNA follows: TGTGCCAGCAGGGGACTTGACGATGAGCAGTTCTTC. Protein sequence: CASRGLDDEQFF.

The sample holds one count of this clone. The J gene is TRBJ2-5, the V gene TRBV24-1; a possible D gene is TRBD2 (6 bases). V lost 6 bases and J 0 bases, leaving 19 bases between the germline ends. The germline gives CDR1 KGHDR, CDR2 SFDVKD. CDR3 length: 17 amino acids. The CDR3 protein is CATSSGVGELNQETQYF. The CDR3 DNA sequence: TGTGCCACCAGTTCGGGGGTGGGGGAACTGAACCAAGAGACCCAGTACTTC.

V is TRBV4-1 and J is TRBJ1-2, with TRBD1 as a possible D gene (5 bases). Germline loops: CDR1 MGHRA, CDR2 YSYEKL. Trimming cost V 0 bases and J 0 bases, with 8 bases left between them. The CDR3 is 15 residues long. In DNA, the CDR3 is TGCGCCAGCAGCCAAGAGACAGATTCTAACTATGGCTACACCTTC. This codes for CASSQETDSNYGYTF.

The chain employs TRBV7-9 and TRBJ2-1; D remains ambiguous. V was clipped by 3 bases and J by 5 bases, with 2 bases between them. This CDR3 comprises 11 residues. Looked up from germline, CDR1 is SEHNR and CDR2 is FQNEAQ (reference sequence). The CDR3 nucleotides are TGTGCCAGCAGCTTGGACAATGAGCAGTTCTTC. Amino acids: CASSLDNEQFF.

This clone has only a few counts. The chain links TRBV6-4 to TRBJ2-2; 9 bases line up with TRBD1. The CDR3 has 15 amino acids. V was clipped by 9 bases and J by 3 bases; unmatched bases: 8. Germline V gene sequence: CDR1 MRHNA, CDR2 SNTAGT. The CDR3 DNA follows: TGTGCCAGTACACCGGGACAGGGAGACACCGGGGAGCTGTTTTTT. Amino acids: CASTPGQGDTGELFF.

J is TRBJ2-2 and V is TRBV10-3; maybe TRBD1 (5 bases). Germline V gene lookup returns CDR1 ENHRY and CDR2 SYGVKD. V was clipped by 2 bases and J by 1 base, with 8 bases between them. There are 15 residues in the CDR3. The CDR3 is CAISEGQGNTGELFF. Written as DNA, the CDR3 is TGTGCCATCAGTGAGGGCCAGGGGAACACCGGGGAGCTGTTTTTT.

The genes are TRBV11-2 and TRBJ1-2; D may be TRBD1 (5 bases). Trimming shortened V by 3 bases and J by 7 bases, and 15 bases separated the two germline ends. The CDR3 extends over 14 amino acids. Germline CDR1 and CDR2: SGHAT and FQNNGV. For the CDR3, the DNA is TGTGCCAGCAGCTTGGGGCAGCCTTCCGTTGGCTACACCTTC. As protein: CASSLGQPSVGYTF.

V and J are TRBV18 and TRBJ2-3; D gene uncertain. Trimming shortened V by 5 bases and J by 4 bases, and 22 bases separated the two germline ends. The CDR3 runs to 17 residues. In germline, CDR1 is KGHSH, CDR2 LQKENI. The CDR3 region has the DNA TGTGCCAGCTCATCGACCGGACCGGGTGGGTTCCCAGATACGCAGTATTTT. Translation gives CASSSTGPGGFPDTQYF.

The chain uses TRBV28 and TRBJ2-7, with a weak D call TRBD2 (6 bases). Germline lookup yields CDR1 MDHEN and CDR2 SYDVKM. V dropped 4 bases and J dropped 0 bases, with 16 bases sitting between them. The CDR3 totals 16 residues. The CDR3 sequence is CASSSPGAYSSYEQYF. The CDR3 DNA reads TGTGCCAGCAGTTCCCCGGGAGCCTACAGCTCCTACGAGCAGTACTTC.

The rearrangement uses TRBV28 and TRBJ1-1, with 7 bases that match TRBD1. CDR3 size: 17 residues. V dropped 3 bases and J dropped 0; count of bases not matched to a gene: 10. Germline V CDR1 and CDR2: MDHEN, SYDVKM. Here the CDR3 DNA reads TGTGCCAGCAGTTTCCGGACAGGAGGTCGAATGAACACTGAAGCTTTCTTT. Translating it yields CASSFRTGGRMNTEAFF.